Below, 17 T cell receptor beta chains from the same sample are listed, as sequenced in a study of metastatic and nonmetastatic thyroid tumors. Until they underwent thyroid surgery, no patient had received any treatment. TCRdb reanalyzed the PCR reads with MiXCR. The data hold fewer than 55,000 clones, with about 15% observed a single time. What was sequenced was blood. These receptors came from a female donor with papillary thyroid cancer or a benign thyroid nodule (not recorded which). Some clones in this sample may be carry-over from other donors' samples.

V is TRBV5-1 and J is TRBJ1-2, with 10 bases lining up with TRBD1. In germline, CDR1 is SGHRS, CDR2 YFSETQ. The J segment lost 3 bases and the V segment lost 3 bases, leaving 8 bases of the junction unmatched. This CDR3 contains 16 residues. The CDR3 is CASSSGQGILDYGYTF. The CDR3 DNA sequence: TGCGCCAGCAGCTCGGGACAGGGGATATTGGACTATGGCTACACCTTC.

This clone has just a few counts. An end of the junction does not agree with germline; a read error may underlie this. The chain has TRBV25-1 and TRBJ1-6; 8 nucleotides line up with TRBD1. This CDR3 is 15 amino acids long. CDR1 is MGHDK and CDR2 is SYGVNS in the germline V gene. CDR3 in amino acids: CAGSEWTGYNSPLHF. CDR3 DNA: TGTGCCGGCAGTGAATGGACAGGGTATAATTCACCCCTCCACTTT.

For this clone: A much larger clone sits a single nucleotide away, making a read error possible. The chain combines TRBV20-1 with TRBJ2-7, with a possible D match to TRBD2 (6 bases). Germline V gene data show CDR1 as DFQATT and CDR2 as SNEGSKA (reference sequence). V was clipped by 2 bases and J by 1 base, with 12 bases between them. The CDR3 sequence is 14 residues long. CDR3 residues: CSARTSRKSYEQYF. CDR3 nucleotide sequence: TGCAGTGCTAGAACTAGCAGGAAATCCTACGAGCAGTACTTC.

The genes are TRBV6-4 and TRBJ2-3; 11 bases agree with TRBD2. The CDR3 runs 15 residues. Looked up from germline, CDR1 is MRHNA and CDR2 is SNTAGT. The V and J ends lost 8 bases and 4 bases, in that order; junction bases with no gene match: 8. The CDR3 nucleotides are TGTGCCAGCCGGCATAGCGGGGGGGCTTCAGATACGCAGTATTTT. It is translated as CASRHSGGASDTQYF.

Ten or more counts support this clone. CDR3 protein: CASSFGQGLGETQYF. The CDR3 bases are TGTGCCAGCAGTTTCGGACAGGGTTTGGGAGAGACCCAGTACTTC. The chain recombines TRBV12-3 or TRBV12-4 with TRBJ2-5; 8 nucleotides line up with TRBD1. Trimming at V came to 3 bases and at J to 4 bases, leaving 7 bases not matched to a gene. This CDR3 has 15 residues.

This chain links TRBV19 with TRBJ2-5, with 9 nucleotides matching TRBD2. Judging by the DNA end, TRBJ2-1 fits better; the J call may be wrong. The germline CDR1 and CDR2 sequences are LNHDA and SQIVND (reference sequence). CDR3 length: 17 residues. The CDR3 sequence: CASSLLLAGLRVNEQFF. The CDR3 region has the DNA TGTGCCAGTAGTCTCCTTCTAGCGGGACTTCGGGTCAATGAGCAGTTCTTC.

This clone was found many times. The chain combines TRBV6-2 or TRBV6-3 with TRBJ2-7; the match to TRBD2 covers 10 bases. The CDR3 contains 15 residues. In germline, CDR1 is MNHEY, CDR2 SVGEGT. J lost 2 bases, V lost 5 bases, and 6 bases had no gene match. CDR3 bases: TGTGCCAGCAGTGGACTAGCGGACCCGACCTACGAGCAGTACTTC. Protein sequence: CASSGLADPTYEQYF.

The V call is TRBV4-2, the J call TRBJ1-2; no reliable D call. The CDR3 covers 14 residues. In germline, CDR1 is LGHNA, CDR2 YNFKEQ. Trimming cost V 1 base and J 6 bases, with 12 bases left between them. The CDR3, as DNA: TGTGCCAGCAGCCAAGGGCTCAGGCCGCATGGCTACACCTTC. Its translation is CASSQGLRPHGYTF.

This clone was detected ten times or more. A read error may be the cause here, since a much bigger clone is one base away. A read error is likely, as this CDR3 ends without the conserved phenylalanine or tryptophan. The chain recombines TRBV2 with TRBJ2-7, with a weak D call TRBD2 (6 bases). In germline, CDR1 is SNHLY, CDR2 FYNNEI. This CDR3 comprises 15 residues. Trimming left V 0 bases short and J 0 bases short, with 9 bases between. This chain's CDR3 is CASSEAGTGSYEQYS. The CDR3, as DNA: TGTGCCAGCAGTGAAGCGGGGACTGGCTCCTACGAGCAGTACTCC.

This clone was counted ten times or more. The chain combines TRBV2 with TRBJ2-2, with D possibly being TRBD1 or TRBD2 (5 bases each). V lost 6 bases, J lost 6 bases, and 11 bases lay in between. The germline CDR1 and CDR2 sequences are SNHLY and FYNNEI. The length of the CDR3 is 13 residues. In DNA form, the CDR3 reads TGTGCCAGCAGACTGCAGGGACCCGGGGAGCTGTTTTTT. Its protein product is CASRLQGPGELFF. Supplemented by reference TRBV2 and TRBJ2-2, the full variable domain reads EPEVTQTPSHQVTQMGQEVILRCVPISNHLYFYWYRQILGQKVEFLVSFYNNEISEKSEIFDDQFSVERPDGSNFTLKIRSTKLEDSAMYFCASRLQGPGELFFGEGSRLTVL.

This clone has only a few counts. This chain links TRBV6-1 with TRBJ1-1; a possible D gene is TRBD1 (6 bases). Per germline, CDR1 MNHNS and CDR2 SASEGT. The CDR3 totals 14 residues. The V end lost 6 bases, the J end lost 3 bases, and 14 bases lay between the germline ends. For the CDR3, the DNA is TGTGCCAGCAGCCACCGACAGGAATACACTGAAGCTTTCTTT. Translated: CASSHRQEYTEAFF.

This clone is categorized as medium-sized. The chain employs TRBV6-5 and TRBJ2-7; D may correspond to TRBD1 or TRBD2 (5 bases each). The germline CDR1 and CDR2 sequences are MNHEY and SVGAGI. Trimming left V 0 bases short and J 0 bases short, with 9 bases between. This CDR3 has 15 amino acids. This chain's CDR3 is CASSYSGTGSYEQYF. CDR3 sequence (DNA): TGTGCCAGCAGTTACTCCGGGACGGGCTCCTACGAGCAGTACTTC.

The chain is built from TRBV27 and TRBJ2-7; 7 nucleotides align to TRBD2. J gave up 3 bases and V 10 bases, and 12 bases lay outside the gene matches. The germline CDR1 and CDR2 sequences are MNHEY and SMNVEV (reference sequence). CDR3 length equals 14 residues. DNA for the CDR3: TGTGCCATCCAGCGGGGAGGGTTCGACTACGAGCAGTACTTC. Translating it yields CAIQRGGFDYEQYF.

This clone has a handful of counts. V gene TRBV29-1 combines with J gene TRBJ1-1, with D unresolved. Germline CDR1 reads SQVTM; CDR2 reads ANQGSEA. Between the trimmed V and J ends, which lost 6 bases and 3 bases, there was a span of 17 bases. The CDR3 sequence is 14 residues long. The CDR3 protein is CSVSGRIADTEAFF. In DNA, the CDR3 is TGCAGCGTAAGCGGGAGAATTGCGGACACTGAAGCTTTCTTT.

This clone was seen a few times. V and J are TRBV28 and TRBJ2-7; 8 nucleotides match TRBD1. The ends lost 5 bases at V and 0 bases at J; junction bases unmatched: 15. CDR3 length: 18 residues. Germline loops: CDR1 MDHEN, CDR2 SYDVKM. CDR3 DNA sequence: TGTGCCAGCAGTACAGTAGAACCAAGACAGGGGATCTCCTACGAGCAGTACTTC. Translated, it gives CASSTVEPRQGISYEQYF.

This clone was seen many times. The rearrangement uses TRBV28 and TRBJ1-5; D may be TRBD1 (5 bases). The length of the CDR3 is 16 residues. V dropped 6 bases and J dropped 3 bases, with 18 bases sitting between them. CDR1 and CDR2 from the germline V gene are MDHEN and SYDVKM. In DNA, the CDR3 is TGTGCCAGCAGCCCACCCCCGGGACTCTCCAATCAGCCCCAGCATTTT. Its protein product is CASSPPPGLSNQPQHF. The variable domain in full, with the rest retrieved from reference TRBV28 and TRBJ1-5, is DVKVTQSSRYLVKRTGEKVFLECVQDMDHENMFWYRQDPGLGLRLIYFSYDVKMKEKGDIPEGYSVSREKKERFSLILESASTNQTSMYLCASSPPPGLSNQPQHFGDGTRLSIL.

In its sample, this clone was seen many times. The chain carries TRBV12-3 or TRBV12-4 and TRBJ2-1; maybe TRBD1 (6 bases). The CDR3 runs to 13 residues. V lost 7 bases and J 2 bases, leaving 9 bases between the germline ends. The CDR3 nucleotides read TGTGCCAGCACCGGGACAACCTACAATGAGCAGTTCTTC. It yields the protein CASTGTTYNEQFF.